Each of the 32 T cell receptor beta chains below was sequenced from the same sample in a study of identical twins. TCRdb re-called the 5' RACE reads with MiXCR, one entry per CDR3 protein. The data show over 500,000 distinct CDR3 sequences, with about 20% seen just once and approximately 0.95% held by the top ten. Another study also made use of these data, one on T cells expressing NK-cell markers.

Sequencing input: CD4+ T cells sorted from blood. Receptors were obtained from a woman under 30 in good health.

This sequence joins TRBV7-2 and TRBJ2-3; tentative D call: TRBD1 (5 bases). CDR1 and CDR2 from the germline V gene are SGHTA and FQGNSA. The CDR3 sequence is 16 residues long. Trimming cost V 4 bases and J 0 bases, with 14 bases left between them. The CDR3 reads CASSSGSGSSTDTQYF. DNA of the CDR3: TGTGCCAGCAGCTCGGGCTCAGGGTCTAGCACAGATACGCAGTATTTT.

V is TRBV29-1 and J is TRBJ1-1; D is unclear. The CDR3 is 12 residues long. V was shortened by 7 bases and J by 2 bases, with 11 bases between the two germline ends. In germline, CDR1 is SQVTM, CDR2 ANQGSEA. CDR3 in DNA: TGCAGCGCCGTGGCCGGAAACACTGAAGCTTTCTTT. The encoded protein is CSAVAGNTEAFF. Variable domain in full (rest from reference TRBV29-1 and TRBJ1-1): SAVISQKPSRDICQRGTSLTIQCQVDSQVTMMFWYRQQPGQSLTLIATANQGSEATYESGFVIDKFPISRPNLTFSTLTVSNMSPEDSSIYLCSAVAGNTEAFFGQGTRLTVV.

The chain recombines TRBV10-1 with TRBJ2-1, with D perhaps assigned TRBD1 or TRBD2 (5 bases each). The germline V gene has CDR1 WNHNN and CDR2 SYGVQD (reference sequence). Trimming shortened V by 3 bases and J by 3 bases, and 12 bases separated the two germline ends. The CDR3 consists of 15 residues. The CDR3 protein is CASSEEGSHYNEQFF. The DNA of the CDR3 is TGCGCCAGCAGTGAAGAGGGGTCACACTACAATGAGCAGTTCTTC.

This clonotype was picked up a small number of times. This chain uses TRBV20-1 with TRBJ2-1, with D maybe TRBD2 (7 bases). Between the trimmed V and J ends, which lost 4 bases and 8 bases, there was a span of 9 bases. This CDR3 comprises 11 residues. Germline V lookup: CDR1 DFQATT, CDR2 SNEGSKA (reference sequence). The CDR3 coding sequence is TGCAGTGCTACGGGGGGCGATGAGCAGTTCTTC. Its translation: CSATGGDEQFF.

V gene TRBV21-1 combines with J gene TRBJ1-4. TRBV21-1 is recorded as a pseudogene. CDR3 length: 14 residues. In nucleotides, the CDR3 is TGTGCCAGCACCCGAGGGGGAGGGGGTGAAAAACTGTTTTTT. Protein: CASTRGGGGEKLFF.

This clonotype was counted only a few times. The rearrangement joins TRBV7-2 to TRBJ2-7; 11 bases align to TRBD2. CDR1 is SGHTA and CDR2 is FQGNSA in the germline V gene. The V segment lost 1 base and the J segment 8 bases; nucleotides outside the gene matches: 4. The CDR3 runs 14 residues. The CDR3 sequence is CASSLGLAGGKQYF. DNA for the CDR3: TGTGCCAGCAGCTTAGGCCTAGCGGGAGGCAAGCAGTACTTC.

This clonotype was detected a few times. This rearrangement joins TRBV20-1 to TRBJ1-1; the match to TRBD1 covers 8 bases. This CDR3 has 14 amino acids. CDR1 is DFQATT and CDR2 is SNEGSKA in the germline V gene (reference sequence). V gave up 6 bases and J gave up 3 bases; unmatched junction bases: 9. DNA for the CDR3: TGCAGTGCGGGCAGGGGGCTCGAGGACACTGAAGCTTTCTTT. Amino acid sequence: CSAGRGLEDTEAFF.

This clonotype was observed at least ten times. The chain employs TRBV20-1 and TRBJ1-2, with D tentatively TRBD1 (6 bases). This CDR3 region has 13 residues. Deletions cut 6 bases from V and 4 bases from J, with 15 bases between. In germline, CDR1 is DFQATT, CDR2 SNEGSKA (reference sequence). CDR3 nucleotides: TGCAGTGCACCGGACAGAGAGGGCTATGGCTACACCTTC. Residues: CSAPDREGYGYTF.

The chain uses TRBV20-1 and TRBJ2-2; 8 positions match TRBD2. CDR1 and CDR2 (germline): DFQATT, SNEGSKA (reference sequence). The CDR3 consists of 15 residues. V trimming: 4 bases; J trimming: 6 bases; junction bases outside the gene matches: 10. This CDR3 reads CSAIMGLERSGELFF. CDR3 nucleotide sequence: TGCAGTGCTATTATGGGACTAGAGAGATCCGGGGAGCTGTTTTTT.

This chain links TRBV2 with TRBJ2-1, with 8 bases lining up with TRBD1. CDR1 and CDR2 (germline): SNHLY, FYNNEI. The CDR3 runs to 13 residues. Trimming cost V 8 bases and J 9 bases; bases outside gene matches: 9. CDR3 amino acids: CASDTDRGSEQFF. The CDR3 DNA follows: TGTGCCAGCGACACTGACAGGGGCAGTGAGCAGTTCTTC.

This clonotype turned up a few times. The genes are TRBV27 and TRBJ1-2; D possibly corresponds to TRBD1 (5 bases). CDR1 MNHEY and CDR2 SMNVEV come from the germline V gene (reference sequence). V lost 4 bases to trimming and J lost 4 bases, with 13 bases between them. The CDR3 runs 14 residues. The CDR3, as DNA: TGTGCCAGCAGTTCCTCGGGGCTCAGCTATGGCTACACCTTC. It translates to CASSSSGLSYGYTF.

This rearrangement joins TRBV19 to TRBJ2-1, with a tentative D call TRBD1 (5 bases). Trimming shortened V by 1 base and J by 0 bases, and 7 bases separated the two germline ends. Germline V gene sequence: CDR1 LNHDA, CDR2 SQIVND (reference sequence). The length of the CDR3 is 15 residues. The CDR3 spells CASSIGQTSYNEQFF. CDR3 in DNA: TGTGCCAGTAGTATAGGACAGACCTCCTACAATGAGCAGTTCTTC.

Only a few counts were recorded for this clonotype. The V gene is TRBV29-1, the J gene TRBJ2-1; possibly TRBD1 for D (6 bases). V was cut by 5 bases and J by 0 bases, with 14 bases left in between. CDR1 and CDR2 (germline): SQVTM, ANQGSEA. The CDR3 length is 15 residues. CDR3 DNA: TGCAGCGTTTGCCCCAGGGGCGGCTCCTACAATGAGCAGTTCTTC. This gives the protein CSVCPRGGSYNEQFF.

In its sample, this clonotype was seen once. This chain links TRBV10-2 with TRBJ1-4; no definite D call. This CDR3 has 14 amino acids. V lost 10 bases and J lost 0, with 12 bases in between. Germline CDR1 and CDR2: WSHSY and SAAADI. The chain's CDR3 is CATRRVSTNEKLFF. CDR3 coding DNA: TGCGCCACAAGGAGAGTGTCAACTAATGAAAAACTGTTTTTT.

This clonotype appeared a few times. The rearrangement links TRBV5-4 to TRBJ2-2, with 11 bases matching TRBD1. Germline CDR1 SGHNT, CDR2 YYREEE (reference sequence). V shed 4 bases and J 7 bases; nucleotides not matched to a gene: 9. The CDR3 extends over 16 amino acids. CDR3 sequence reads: CASSPRDRGGNGELFF. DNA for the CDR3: TGTGCCAGCAGCCCCCGGGACAGGGGGGGTAACGGGGAGCTGTTTTTT.

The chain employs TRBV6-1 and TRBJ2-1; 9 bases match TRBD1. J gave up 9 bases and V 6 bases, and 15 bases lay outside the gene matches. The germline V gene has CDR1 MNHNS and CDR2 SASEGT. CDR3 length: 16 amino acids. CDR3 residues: CASSPLGGQGGGEQFF. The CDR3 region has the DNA TGTGCCAGCAGCCCTCTCGGGGGACAGGGTGGCGGTGAGCAGTTCTTC.

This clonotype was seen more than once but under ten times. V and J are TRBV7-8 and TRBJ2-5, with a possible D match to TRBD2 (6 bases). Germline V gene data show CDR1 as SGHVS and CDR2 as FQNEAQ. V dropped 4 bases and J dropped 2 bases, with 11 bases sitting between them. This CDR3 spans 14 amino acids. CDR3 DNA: TGTGCCAGCAGCTCTCTAGCGATTCAAGAGACCCAGTACTTC. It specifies CASSSLAIQETQYF. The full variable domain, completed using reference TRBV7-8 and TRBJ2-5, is GAGVSQSPRYKVAKRGQDVALRCDPISGHVSLFWYQQALGQGPEFLTYFQNEAQLDKSGLPSDRFFAERPEGSVSTLKIQRTQQEDSAVYLCASSSLAIQETQYFGPGTRLLVL.

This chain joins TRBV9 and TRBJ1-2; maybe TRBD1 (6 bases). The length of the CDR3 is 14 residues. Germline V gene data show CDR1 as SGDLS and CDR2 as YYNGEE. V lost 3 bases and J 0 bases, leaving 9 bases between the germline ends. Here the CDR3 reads CASSDREPNYGYTF. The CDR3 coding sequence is TGTGCCAGCAGCGACAGGGAGCCTAACTATGGCTACACCTTC.

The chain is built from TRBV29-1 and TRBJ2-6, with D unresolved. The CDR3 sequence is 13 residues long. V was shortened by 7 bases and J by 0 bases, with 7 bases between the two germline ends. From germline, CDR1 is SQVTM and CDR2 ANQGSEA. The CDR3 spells CSGVVSGANVLTF. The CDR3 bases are TGCAGCGGTGTTGTCTCTGGGGCCAACGTCCTGACTTTC.

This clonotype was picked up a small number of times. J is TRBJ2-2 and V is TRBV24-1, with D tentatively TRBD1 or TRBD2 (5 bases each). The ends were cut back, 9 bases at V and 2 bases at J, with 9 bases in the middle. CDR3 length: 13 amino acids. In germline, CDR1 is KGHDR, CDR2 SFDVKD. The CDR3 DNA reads TGTGCCACCGAGGGGCCCAACACCGGGGAGCTGTTTTTT. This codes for CATEGPNTGELFF.

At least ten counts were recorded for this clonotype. CDR3 loop: CASSPGTSGVSYEQYF. The CDR3 coding sequence is TGCGCCAGCAGCCCAGGGACTAGCGGGGTATCCTACGAGCAGTACTTC. The chain carries TRBV5-1 and TRBJ2-7; 13 nucleotides agree with TRBD2. With V trimmed by 4 bases and J by 1 base, 5 bases remained unmatched. CDR1 and CDR2 (germline): SGHRS, YFSETQ. This CDR3 is built from 16 residues.

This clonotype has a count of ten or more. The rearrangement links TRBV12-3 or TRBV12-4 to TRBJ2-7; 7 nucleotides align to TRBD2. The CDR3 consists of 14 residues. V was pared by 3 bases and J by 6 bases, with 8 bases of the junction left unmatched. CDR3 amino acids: CASSFVRGSSEQYF. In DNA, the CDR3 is TGTGCCAGCAGTTTCGTCCGCGGGAGCAGCGAGCAGTACTTC.

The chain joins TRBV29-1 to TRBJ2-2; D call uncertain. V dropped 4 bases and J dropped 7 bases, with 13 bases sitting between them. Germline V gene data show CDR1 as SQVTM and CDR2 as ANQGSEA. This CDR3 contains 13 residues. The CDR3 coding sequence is TGCAGCGTTGGAGACCTAGGAGTCGGGGAGCTGTTTTTT. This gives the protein CSVGDLGVGELFF.

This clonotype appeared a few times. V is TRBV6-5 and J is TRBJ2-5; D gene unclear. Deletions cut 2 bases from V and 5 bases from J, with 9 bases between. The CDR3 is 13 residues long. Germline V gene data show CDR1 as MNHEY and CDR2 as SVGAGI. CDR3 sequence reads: CASSYHSLETQYF. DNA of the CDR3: TGTGCCAGCAGTTACCACAGCTTGGAGACCCAGTACTTC.

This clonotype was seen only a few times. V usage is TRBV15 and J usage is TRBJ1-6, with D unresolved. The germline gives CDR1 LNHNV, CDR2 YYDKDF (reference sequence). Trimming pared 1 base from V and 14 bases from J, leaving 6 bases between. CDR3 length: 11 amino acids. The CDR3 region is CATSRGPSLHF. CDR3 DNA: TGTGCCACCAGCAGAGGGCCATCCCTCCACTTT.

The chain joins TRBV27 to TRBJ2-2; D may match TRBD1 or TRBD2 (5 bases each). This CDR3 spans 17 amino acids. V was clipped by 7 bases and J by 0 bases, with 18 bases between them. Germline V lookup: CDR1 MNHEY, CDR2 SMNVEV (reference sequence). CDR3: CASTRKPGTTNTGELFF. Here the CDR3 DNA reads TGTGCCAGCACCAGAAAACCCGGGACGACGAACACCGGGGAGCTGTTTTTT.

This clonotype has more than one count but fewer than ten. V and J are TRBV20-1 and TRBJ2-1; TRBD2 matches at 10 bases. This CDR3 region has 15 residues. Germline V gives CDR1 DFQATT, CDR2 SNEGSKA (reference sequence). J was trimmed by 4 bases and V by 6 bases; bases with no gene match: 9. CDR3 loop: CSAHPLAGSYNEQFF. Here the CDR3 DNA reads TGCAGTGCCCACCCACTAGCGGGGTCATACAATGAGCAGTTCTTC.

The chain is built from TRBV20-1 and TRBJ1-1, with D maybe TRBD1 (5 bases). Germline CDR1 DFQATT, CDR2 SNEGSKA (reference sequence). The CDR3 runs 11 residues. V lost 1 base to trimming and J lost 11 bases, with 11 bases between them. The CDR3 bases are TGCAGTGCTAGAGGAGGCAGGGCGGCTTTCTTT. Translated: CSARGGRAAFF.

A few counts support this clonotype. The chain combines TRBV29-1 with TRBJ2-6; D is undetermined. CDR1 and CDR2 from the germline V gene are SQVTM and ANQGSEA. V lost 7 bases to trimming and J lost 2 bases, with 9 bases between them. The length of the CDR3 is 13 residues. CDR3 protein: CSGSSPGANVLTF. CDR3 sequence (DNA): TGCAGCGGGTCAAGTCCTGGGGCCAACGTCCTGACTTTC.

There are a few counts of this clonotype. Written as DNA, the CDR3 is TGCAGCGTTGACAGGGCGTCCGGGGAGCTGTTTTTT. It encodes CSVDRASGELFF. The chain carries TRBV29-1 and TRBJ2-2; possible D gene TRBD1, 5 bases. The germline gives CDR1 SQVTM, CDR2 ANQGSEA. The CDR3 runs to 12 residues. Trimming took 3 bases from V and 6 from J, leaving 8 bases between them.

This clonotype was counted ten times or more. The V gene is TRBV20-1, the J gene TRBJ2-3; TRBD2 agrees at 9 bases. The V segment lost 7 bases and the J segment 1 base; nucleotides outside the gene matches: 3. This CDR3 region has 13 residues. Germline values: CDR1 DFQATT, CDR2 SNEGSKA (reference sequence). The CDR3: CSGASGGTDTQYF. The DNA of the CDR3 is TGCAGTGGGGCTAGCGGGGGCACAGATACGCAGTATTTT.

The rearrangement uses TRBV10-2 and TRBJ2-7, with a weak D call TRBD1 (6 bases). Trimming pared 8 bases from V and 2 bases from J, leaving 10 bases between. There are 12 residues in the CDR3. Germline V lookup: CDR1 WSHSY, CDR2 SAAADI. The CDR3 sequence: CASGQSPYEQYF. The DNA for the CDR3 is TGCGCCAGCGGACAGAGTCCCTACGAGCAGTACTTC.